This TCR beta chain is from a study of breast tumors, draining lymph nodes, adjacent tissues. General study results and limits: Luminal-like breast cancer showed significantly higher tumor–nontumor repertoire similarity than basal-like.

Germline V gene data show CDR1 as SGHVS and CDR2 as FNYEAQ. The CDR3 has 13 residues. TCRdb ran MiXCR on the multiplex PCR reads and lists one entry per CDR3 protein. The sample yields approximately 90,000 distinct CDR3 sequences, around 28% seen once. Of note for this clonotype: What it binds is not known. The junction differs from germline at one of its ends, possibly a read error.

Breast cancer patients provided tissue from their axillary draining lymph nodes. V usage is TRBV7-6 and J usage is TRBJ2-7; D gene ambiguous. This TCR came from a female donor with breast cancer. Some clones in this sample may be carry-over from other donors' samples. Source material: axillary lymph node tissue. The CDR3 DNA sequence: TGTGCCAGCAGCTTATATCCCGCCTACGAACAGTGCTTC. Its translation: CASSLYPAYEQCF.